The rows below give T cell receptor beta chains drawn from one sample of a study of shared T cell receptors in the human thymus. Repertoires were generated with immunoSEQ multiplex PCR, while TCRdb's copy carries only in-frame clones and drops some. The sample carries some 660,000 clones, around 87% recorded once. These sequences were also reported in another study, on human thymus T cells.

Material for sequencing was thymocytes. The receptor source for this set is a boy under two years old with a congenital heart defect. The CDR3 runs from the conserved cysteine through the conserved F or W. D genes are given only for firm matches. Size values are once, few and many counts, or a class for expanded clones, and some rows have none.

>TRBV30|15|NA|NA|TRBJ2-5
TGTGCCTGGGTTCTTTCAGGGGGGAAGGGGGAGACCCAGTACTTC
CAWVLSGGKGETQYF
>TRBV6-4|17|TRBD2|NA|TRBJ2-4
TGTGCCAGCAGCCCGACGGGAGGAGCACTAGCCAAAAACATTCAGTACTTC
CASSPTGGALAKNIQYF
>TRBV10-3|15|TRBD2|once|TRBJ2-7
TGTGCCATCAGGGGTAGCGGGAGGGCCTTTATGGAGCAGTACTTC
CAIRGSGRAFMEQYF
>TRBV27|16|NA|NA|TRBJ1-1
TGTGCCAGCAGTTTAAGGGAGGCAGGGAGAGCCACTGAAGCTTTCTTT
CASSLREAGRATEAFF
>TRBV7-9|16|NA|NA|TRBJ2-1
TGTGCCAGCAGCTTACCCCCCCGGGGTATGAAGAATGAGCAGTTCTTC
CASSLPPRGMKNEQFF
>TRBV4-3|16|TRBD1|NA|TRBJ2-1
TGCGCCAGCAGTCGAATACAGGGGGCGGAAAAAAATGAGCAGTTCTTC
CASSRIQGAEKNEQFF
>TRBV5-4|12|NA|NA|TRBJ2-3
TGTGCCAGCAGCCTAGGGGCAGATACGCAGTATTTT
CASSLGADTQYF
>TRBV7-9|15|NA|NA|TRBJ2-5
TGTGCCAGCACCTTAAATCAGGGATATCAAGAGACCCAGTACTTC
CASTLNQGYQETQYF
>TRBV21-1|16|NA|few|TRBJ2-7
TGTGCCAGCAGCATTTTTCCGACCGCGAGGTTCTACGAGCAGTACTTC
CASSIFPTARFYEQYF
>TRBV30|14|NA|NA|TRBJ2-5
TGTGCCTGGTCGGGCCATAATAGGGGAGAGACCCAGTACTTC
CAWSGHNRGETQYF
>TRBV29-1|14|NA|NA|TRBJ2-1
TGCAGCGTTTATAGCCAACCCGGGGACAATGAGCAGTTCTTC
CSVYSQPGDNEQFF
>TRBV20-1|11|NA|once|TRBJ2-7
TGCAGTGGGCTAGCGATCTACGAGCAGTACTTC
CSGLAIYEQYF
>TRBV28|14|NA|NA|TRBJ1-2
TGTGCCAGCAGTTTAGTGGGAGATGACTATGGCTACACCTTC
CASSLVGDDYGYTF
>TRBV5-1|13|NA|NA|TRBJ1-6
TGCGCCAGCAGTCGTACATATAATTCACCCCTCCACTTT
CASSRTYNSPLHF
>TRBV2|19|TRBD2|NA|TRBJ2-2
TGTGCCCCCCGCCAGGGGACTAGCGGGGACGAGCGGGGCACCGGGGAGCTGTTTTTT
CAPRQGTSGDERGTGELFF
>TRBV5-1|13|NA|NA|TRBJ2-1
TGCGCCAGCAGCTTGCTAGATGACAATGAGCAGTTCTTC
CASSLLDDNEQFF
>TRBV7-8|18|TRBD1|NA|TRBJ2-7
TGTGCCAGCAGCTTAGCCAATATCGGGACAGACTTCGTCTACGAGCAGTACTTC
CASSLANIGTDFVYEQYF
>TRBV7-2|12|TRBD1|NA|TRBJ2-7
TGTGCCAGCAGGGACAGGGATACCGAGCAGTACTTC
CASRDRDTEQYF
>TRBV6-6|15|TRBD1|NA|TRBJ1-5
TGTGCCAGCAGTCACACACAGGGGGCGACTCAGCCCCAGCATTTT
CASSHTQGATQPQHF
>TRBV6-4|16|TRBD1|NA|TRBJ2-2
TGTGCCAGCAGAAGTACGGGACAGGGGAACACCGGGGAGCTGTTTTTT
CASRSTGQGNTGELFF
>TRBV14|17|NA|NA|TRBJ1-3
TGTGCCAGCAGCCAAGAGGGAGCAAGGGTGGCTGGAAACACCATATATTTT
CASSQEGARVAGNTIYF
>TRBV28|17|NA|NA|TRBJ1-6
TGTGCCAGCAGTTTAAAACCCTCGGGGGGTCCTAATTCACCCCTCCACTTT
CASSLKPSGGPNSPLHF
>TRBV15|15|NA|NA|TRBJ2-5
TGTGCCACCAGCAGACTCAACGCGGGGAAAGAGACCCAGTACTTC
CATSRLNAGKETQYF
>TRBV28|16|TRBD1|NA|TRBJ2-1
TGTGCCAGCAGTCCCAGGGACAGACTATTCGACAATGAGCAGTTCTTC
CASSPRDRLFDNEQFF
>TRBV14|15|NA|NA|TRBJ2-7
TGTGCCAGCAGCCAAGGAAGTCTGAGGGACTACGAGCAGTACTTC
CASSQGSLRDYEQYF
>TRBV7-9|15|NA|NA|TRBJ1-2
TGTGCCAGCAGCTTAGGCGGGGGAGGTGATTATGGCTACACCTTC
CASSLGGGGDYGYTF
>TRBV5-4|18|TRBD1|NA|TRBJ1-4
TGTGCCAGCAGCTTGGCCTCGGACAGGGAGGAAGCTAATGAAAAACTGTTTTTT
CASSLASDREEANEKLFF
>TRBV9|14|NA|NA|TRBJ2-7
TGTGCCAGCAGCGGGGGGCCTTATCGGATCGAGCAGTACTTC
CASSGGPYRIEQYF
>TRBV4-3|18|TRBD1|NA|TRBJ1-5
TGCGCCAGCAGCCAAGAATGGCCGGGACAGGAAATCGATCAGCCCCAGCATTTT
CASSQEWPGQEIDQPQHF
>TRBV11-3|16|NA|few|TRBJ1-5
TGTGCCAGCAGCTCATACAGGGCCCACGGAAATCAGCCCCAGCATTTT
CASSSYRAHGNQPQHF
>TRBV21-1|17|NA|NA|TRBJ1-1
TGTGCCAGCAGCAAAGCGCTCAAGGGGTCCCCGAACACTGAAGCTTTCTTT
CASSKALKGSPNTEAFF
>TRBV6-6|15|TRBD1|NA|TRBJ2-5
TGTGCCAGCAGTTACTCAGGGGGCCCTCGGGAGACCCAGTACTTC
CASSYSGGPRETQYF
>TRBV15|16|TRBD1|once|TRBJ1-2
TGTGCCACCAGCAGAGGTGCAGGGGGGACTAACTATGGCTACACCTTC
CATSRGAGGTNYGYTF
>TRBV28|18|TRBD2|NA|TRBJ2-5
TGTGCCAGCAGTTTCCCCCCCACGACTAGCGGCTCACAAGAGACCCAGTACTTC
CASSFPPTTSGSQETQYF
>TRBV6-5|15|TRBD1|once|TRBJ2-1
TGTGCCAGCAGTACGGAGACAGGGACCTACAATGAGCAGTTCTTC
CASSTETGTYNEQFF
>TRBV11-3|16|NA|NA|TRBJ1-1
TGTGCCAGCAGCTTAGGGGGCTCCGGGGGAAACACTGAAGCTTTCTTT
CASSLGGSGGNTEAFF
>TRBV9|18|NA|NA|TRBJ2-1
TGTGCCAGCAGCGTAGGTCCATCTTGGCCCATCTCGTACAATGAGCAGTTCTTC
CASSVGPSWPISYNEQFF
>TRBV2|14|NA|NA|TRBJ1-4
TGTGCCAGCACCGGATGGGGCCCCGGGGGAGGACTGTTTTTT
CASTGWGPGGGLFF
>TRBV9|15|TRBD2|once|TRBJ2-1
TGTGCCAGCAGCGTAAGGGGACTACGTAACAATGAGCAGTTCTTC
CASSVRGLRNNEQFF
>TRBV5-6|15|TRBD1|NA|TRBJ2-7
TGTGCCAGCAGCTCTTTGACAGGGGATCACCACGAGCAGTACTTC
CASSSLTGDHHEQYF
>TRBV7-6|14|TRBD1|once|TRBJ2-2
TGTGCCAGCCACCCCAGACAGGGCGGCGGGGAGCTGTTTTTT
CASHPRQGGGELFF
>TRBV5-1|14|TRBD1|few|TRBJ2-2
TGCGCCAGCAGCTTGGGGGACAGGGCCGGGGAGCTGTTTTTT
CASSLGDRAGELFF
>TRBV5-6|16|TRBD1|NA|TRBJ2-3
TGTGCCAGCAGCTTGGTAGGGACAGGGGGCATAGATACGCAGTATTTT
CASSLVGTGGIDTQYF
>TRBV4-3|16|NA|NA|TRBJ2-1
TGCGCCAGCAGCCGACGAACTAGCTTAGACCACAATGAGCAGTTCTTC
CASSRRTSLDHNEQFF
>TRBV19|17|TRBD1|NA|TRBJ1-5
TGTGCCAGTAGTATAGATCCCCCCAGGGGGCCTAATCAGCCCCAGCATTTT
CASSIDPPRGPNQPQHF
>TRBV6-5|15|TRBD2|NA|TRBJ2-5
TGTGCCAGCAGTGGAACGGGGGGGCTTCTAGAGACCCAGTACTTC
CASSGTGGLLETQYF
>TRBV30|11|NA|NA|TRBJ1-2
TGTGCCCGAGTCCAGGGAAACGGCTACACCTTC
CARVQGNGYTF
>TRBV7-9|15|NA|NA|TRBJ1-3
TGTGCCAGCAGCTTAACAGGGACCCTCGGTAACACCATATATTTT
CASSLTGTLGNTIYF
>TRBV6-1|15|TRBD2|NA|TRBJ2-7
TGTGCCAGCAGTGAAAGAAGCGGGGAAGGATACGAGCAGTACTTC
CASSERSGEGYEQYF
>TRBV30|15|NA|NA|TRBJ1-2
TGTGCCTGGAGTACGGGGGGGAGTCTCCCAGATGGCTACACCTTC
CAWSTGGSLPDGYTF
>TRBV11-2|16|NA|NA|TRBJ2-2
TGTGCCAGCACCAATCTGGAGGGAGTGGGCACCGGGGAGCTGTTTTTT
CASTNLEGVGTGELFF
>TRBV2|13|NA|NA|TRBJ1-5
TGTGCCAGCAGTTCCCAGGGGAATCAGCCCCAGCATTTT
CASSSQGNQPQHF
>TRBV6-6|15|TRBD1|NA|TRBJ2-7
TGTGCCAGCAGTTACTCTCGGGACAGGGGCTACGAGCAGTACTTC
CASSYSRDRGYEQYF
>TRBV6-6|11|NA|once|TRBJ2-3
TGTGCCAGCAGTCCCAGAGATACGCAGTATTTT
CASSPRDTQYF
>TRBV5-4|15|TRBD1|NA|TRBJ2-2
TGTGCCAGCAGCTTGGGGGCAGGGGGCTTCGGGGAGCTGTTTTTT
CASSLGAGGFGELFF